This TCR beta chain was identified during a study of read filtering for tumor transcriptome and immune sequencing. Whole-study context: Mean patient age was roughly 72 years, range about 45 to 90; approximately 17 male, roughly 14 female. Whole-study findings and limits: IR-seq and RNA-seq agreed better without single-read clonotypes. IR-seq captured clonotypes deeper and more reliably than RNA-seq.

Looked up from germline, CDR1 is SGHRS and CDR2 is YFSETQ. This CDR3 is 12 amino acids long. This library used approximately 370 ng RNA and molecular barcoded adaptors spanning alpha/delta and beta/gamma chains. From the reads, TCRdb called clonotypes with MiXCR, one entry per CDR3 protein. The repertoire holds around 50,000 distinct CDR3 sequences, 20% to 25% seen once, with roughly a sixth in the top ten. Concerning this clonotype itself: The target antigen is unknown. This may be a read error: a much more frequent sequence differs by one nucleotide.

The rearrangement links TRBV5-1 to TRBJ2-2, with a weak D call TRBD2 (6 bases). Sequences were obtained from a population of CD138-negative cells sorted from bone marrow. The sequence derives from a donor at least 40 years old with multiple myeloma. CDR3 residues: CASSVNTGGLFF. As DNA, the CDR3 is TGCGCCAGCAGCGTGAACACCGGGGGGCTGTTTTTT.